This T cell receptor beta chain was identified in a study of monozygotic twins with inflammatory bowel disease. General observations from the study: Relative to healthy twins, IBD patients had fewer clonotypes in common with others, a gap that was especially apparent with disease activity. Discordant twins had repertoire similarity that did not differ from that of concordant twins, possibly from limited power.

Details on this clonotype: The target antigen is unknown.

This CDR3 is built from 15 residues. CDR1 is KGHSH and CDR2 is LQKENI in the germline V gene. With the 5' RACE reads reprocessed, TCRdb shows one record per CDR3 protein and no DNA. This sample's table reports under 150,000 distinct CDR3 sequences. The sequence came from a human donor with ulcerative colitis or Crohn's disease, or a healthy co-twin of an affected twin (not recorded which). The chain couples TRBV18 to TRBJ2-7; as DNA is missing, the TRBD1 call by TCRdb cannot be tested. Sequencing was carried out using blood. The CDR3 loop is CASSRDPPSSYEQYF.